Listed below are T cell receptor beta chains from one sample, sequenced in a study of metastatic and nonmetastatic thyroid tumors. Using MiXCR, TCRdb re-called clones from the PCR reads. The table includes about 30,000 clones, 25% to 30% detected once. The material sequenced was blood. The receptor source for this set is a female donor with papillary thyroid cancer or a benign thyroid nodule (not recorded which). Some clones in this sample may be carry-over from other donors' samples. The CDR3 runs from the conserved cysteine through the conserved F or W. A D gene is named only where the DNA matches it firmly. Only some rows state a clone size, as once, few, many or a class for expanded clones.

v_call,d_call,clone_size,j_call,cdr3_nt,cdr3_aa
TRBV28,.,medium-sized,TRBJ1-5,TGTGCCAGCAGCTATGGGGCGGGCCAGCCCCAGCATTTT,CASSYGAGQPQHF
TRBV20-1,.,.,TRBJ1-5,TGCAGTGCAAGTGACAACAATCAGCCCCAGCATTTT,CSASDNNQPQHF
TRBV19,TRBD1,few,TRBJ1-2,TGTGCCAGTAGAGGACAGGGGGCGGACGGTGGCTACACCTTC,CASRGQGADGGYTF
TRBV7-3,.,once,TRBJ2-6,TGTGCCAGCAGCCAGGCGGATTCTGGGGCCAACGTCCTGACTTTC,CASSQADSGANVLTF
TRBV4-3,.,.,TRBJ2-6,TGCGCCAGCAGCCAAGATCCCTTCTCTGGGGCCAACGTCCTGACTTTC,CASSQDPFSGANVLTF
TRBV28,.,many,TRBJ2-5,TGTGCCAGCAGTAGGCCGTACCAAGAGACCCAGTACTTC,CASSRPYQETQYF
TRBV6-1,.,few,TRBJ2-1,TGTGCCAGCAGCGGGATGGTCGATCGCAATGAGCAGTTCTTC,CASSGMVDRNEQFF
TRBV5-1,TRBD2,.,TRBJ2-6,TGCGCCAGCACCGTGGGGGGGGGAGCTGGGGCCAACGTCCTGACTTTC,CASTVGGGAGANVLTF
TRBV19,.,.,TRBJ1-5,TGTGCCAGTAGCCCCAATTATCAGCCCCAGCATTTT,CASSPNYQPQHF
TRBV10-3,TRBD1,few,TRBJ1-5,TGTGCCATCAGTGAGTCGTTAGACAGGGCGCAGCCCCAGCATTTT,CAISESLDRAQPQHF
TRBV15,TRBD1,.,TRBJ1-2,TGTGCCACCACCGACAGGGGCTACCTAGGAGCTAACTATGGCTACACCTTC,CATTDRGYLGANYGYTF
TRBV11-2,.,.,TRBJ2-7,TGTGCCAGCAGCTTAGGGGCAGGGTTAAACTACGAGCAGTACTTC,CASSLGAGLNYEQYF
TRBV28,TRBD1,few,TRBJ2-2,TGTGCCAGCTTAGACAGGGCGAACACCGGGGAGCTGTTTTTT,CASLDRANTGELFF
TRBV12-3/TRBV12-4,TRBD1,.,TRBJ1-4,TGTTCCAGCACCCCAGGGGGTAATGGAAAACTGTTTTTT,CSSTPGGNGKLFF
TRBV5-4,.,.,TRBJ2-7,TGTGCCAGCAGCTTGGGGCCCCAAGGCGGCGAGCAGTACTTC,CASSLGPQGGEQYF
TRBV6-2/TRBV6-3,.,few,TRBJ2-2,TGTGCCAGCAGTTATTCTCAGGGAGGTGCCAACACCGGGGAGCTGTTTTTT,CASSYSQGGANTGELFF
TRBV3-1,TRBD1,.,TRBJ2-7,TGTGCCAGCAGCCAAGGTCTGGGGACAGTCACCACCGTCTACGAGCAGTACTTC,CASSQGLGTVTTVYEQYF
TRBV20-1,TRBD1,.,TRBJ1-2,TGCAGTGCTAGGACCGCACGCCAAACAGGGGGCACTAACTATGGCTACACCTTC,CSARTARQTGGTNYGYTF
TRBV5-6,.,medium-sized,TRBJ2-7,TGTGCCAGCAGCTTGGCAGGGGCGCCGTACGAGCAGTACTTC,CASSLAGAPYEQYF
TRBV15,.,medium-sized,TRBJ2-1,TGTGCCACCAGCGTGCGAAACGGCGAGGAGCAGTTCTTC,CATSVRNGEEQFF
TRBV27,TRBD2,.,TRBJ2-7,TGTGCCAGCTACACGGCACGGGAGGTGGAGCAGTACTTC,CASYTAREVEQYF
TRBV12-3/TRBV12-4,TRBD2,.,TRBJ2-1,TGTGCCAGCGGGCGACTAGCCGCAAACAATGAGCAGTTCTTC,CASGRLAANNEQFF
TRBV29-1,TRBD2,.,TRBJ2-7,TGCAGCGTTGAATGGACTAGCGGGGGCTACGAGCAGTACTTC,CSVEWTSGGYEQYF
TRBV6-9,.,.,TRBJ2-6,TGTGCCAGCAGTTTTCTGTCTGGGGCCAACGTCCTGACTTTC,CASSFLSGANVLTF
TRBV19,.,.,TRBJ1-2,TGTGCCAGTAGTATAGAGGATGAGTTCTATGGCTACACCTTC,CASSIEDEFYGYTF
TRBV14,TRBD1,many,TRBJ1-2,TGTGCCAGCAGCCAAGATCCAGGGGGACGACCCTATGGCTACACCTTC,CASSQDPGGRPYGYTF
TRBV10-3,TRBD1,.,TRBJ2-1,TGTGCCATCAGAGGGGACAGGGAGAGCAATGAGCAGTTCTTC,CAIRGDRESNEQFF
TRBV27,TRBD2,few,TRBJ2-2,TGTGCCAGCAGTTTATCTCTAGCGGGAGGGGGCGGGGAGCTGTTTTTT,CASSLSLAGGGGELFF
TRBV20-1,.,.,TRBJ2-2,TGCAGTGCTAGAGGTGTGAGTAACACCGGGGAGCTGTTTTTT,CSARGVSNTGELFF
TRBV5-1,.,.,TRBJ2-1,TGCGCCAGCAGCTTGCTTGGGTCAGAGAATTACAATGAGCAGTTCTTC,CASSLLGSENYNEQFF
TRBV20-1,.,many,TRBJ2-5,TGCAGTGCCAGGGCAGGACAGTACTTC,CSARAGQYF
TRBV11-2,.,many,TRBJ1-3,TGTGCCAGCAGCTTAGAACGGTGGGGAGTCTCTGGAAACACCATATATTTT,CASSLERWGVSGNTIYF
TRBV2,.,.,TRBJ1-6,TGTGCCAGCAGTGAAGCCTCTCCAAATTCACCCCTCCACTTT,CASSEASPNSPLHF
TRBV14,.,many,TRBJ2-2,TGTGCCAGCAGTAAGTTCCCCGGGGAGCTGTTTTTT,CASSKFPGELFF
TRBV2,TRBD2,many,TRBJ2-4,TGTGCCAGCAGCTCGGGAGGAATAGCCAAAAACATTCAGTACTTC,CASSSGGIAKNIQYF
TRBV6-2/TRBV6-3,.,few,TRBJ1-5,TGTGCCAGCAGCCAACAGGGTTATCAGCCCCAGCATTTT,CASSQQGYQPQHF
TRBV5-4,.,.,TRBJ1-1,TGTGCCAGCAGCTTACCCAAGCCGAACACTGAAGCTTTCTTT,CASSLPKPNTEAFF
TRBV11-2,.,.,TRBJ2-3,TGTGCCAGCAGCCACTACAGGGTAAGCACAGATACGCAGTATTTT,CASSHYRVSTDTQYF
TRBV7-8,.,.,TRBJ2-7,TGTGCCAGCAGCACCATAAGGGGCCGGCCCTACGAGCAGTACTTC,CASSTIRGRPYEQYF
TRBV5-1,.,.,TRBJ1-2,TGCGCCAGCAGCGACAGCGACTTCTATGGCTACACCTTC,CASSDSDFYGYTF
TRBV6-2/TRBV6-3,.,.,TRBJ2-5,TGTGCCAGTTTGGGGAGGACGACGGGTCAGGAGGAGACCCAGTACTTC,CASLGRTTGQEETQYF
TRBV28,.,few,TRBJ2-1,TGTGCCAGCAGTTTTCCGAGGGATGAGCAGTTCTTC,CASSFPRDEQFF
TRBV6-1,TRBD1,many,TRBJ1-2,TGTGCCAGTGGACAGGGGCCCAACTATGGCTACACCTTC,CASGQGPNYGYTF
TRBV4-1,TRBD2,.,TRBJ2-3,TGCGCGAGCAGCCAAGATTGGCGAGCGGGAGAGGGCACACAGTATTTT,CASSQDWRAGEGTQYF
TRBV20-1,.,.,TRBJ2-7,TGCAGTGCTAGAGTTGCCAGGGGAAACCACGAGCAGTACTTC,CSARVARGNHEQYF
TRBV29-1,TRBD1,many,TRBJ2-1,TGCAGCGCTAAGGACAGGGTCGGCCATGAGCAGTTCTTC,CSAKDRVGHEQFF